This entry describes one T cell receptor (beta chain). Its target is unknown. Library construction for TCR beta used iRepertoire HTBI primers and Arm-PCR of CDR3 regions. Via MiXCR, TCRdb re-called the multiplex PCR reads, giving one row per CDR3 protein. Of hundreds of thousands of distinct CDR3 sequences listed, less than 20% are singletons. This sample was included in a study of regulatory T cells in long-lasting Graves disease. Documented time point: newly diagnosed GD, antithyroid drugs for less than 3 months. Isolated PBMC RNA provided the starting material for the TCR library. Patients all came to the study from an endocrinology department in Xi'an, China. General study findings and limits: Only a small sample size was used, which may have cut accuracy. TCR diversity in persistent Graves' patients was below that of newly diagnosed ones.

The CDR3 is 19 residues long. Sequencing used peripheral blood mononuclear cells (PBMCs), obtained at new diagnosis, from a patient treated with antithyroid drugs. The chain recombines TRBV12-3 or TRBV12-4 with TRBJ2-1; the match to TRBD2 covers 10 bases. Judging by the DNA end, TRBJ2-5 fits better; the J call may be wrong. The TCR originated in a female donor with Graves disease. The CDR3 reads CASSSAPGLAGVLDETQYF. CDR3 nucleotides: TGTGCCAGCAGTTCAGCACCGGGGCTAGCGGGAGTGCTCGACGAGACCCAGTACTTC.